The next 14 T cell receptor beta chains were all read from a single sample in a study of blood T cells in healthy people across ages. Combining a sample-barcoded 5' primer with a J-beta primer mix, a second PCR ran for roughly 7 to 12 cycles. TCRdb fed the 5' RACE reads into MiXCR, producing one record per CDR3 protein. The sample consists of 1,500,000 or so distinct CDR3 sequences, roughly 43% of them appearing once. Sequencing input: blood. The receptor source for this set is a woman aged 18-29 years in good health.

The V call is TRBV6-1, the J call TRBJ1-2, with D unclear. CDR1 MNHNS and CDR2 SASEGT come from the germline V gene. CDR3 length: 15 residues. V lost 6 bases to trimming and J lost 6 bases, with 20 bases between them. For the CDR3, the DNA is TGTGCCAGCAGACTAATCGGGCAGTTAAACGATGGCTACACCTTC. Translated, it gives CASRLIGQLNDGYTF.

This clonotype was recorded a few times. This chain links TRBV6-5 with TRBJ2-5; D is possibly TRBD1 (6 bases). This CDR3 comprises 14 residues. Germline loops: CDR1 MNHEY, CDR2 SVGAGI. Trimming took off 4 bases at V and 5 bases at J, with 14 bases between the two ends. The CDR3 region is CASSSTGYLETQYF. DNA of the CDR3: TGTGCCAGCAGTTCCACAGGGTATTTGGAGACCCAGTACTTC.

The chain is built from TRBV21-1 and TRBJ2-3; the D call in the table, TRBD1, was not verified against the DNA. TRBV21-1 is an annotated pseudogene. This CDR3 has 16 residues. Written as DNA, the CDR3 is TGTGCCAGCAGCGTCCGGGAGATCACCCCCAGAGATACGCAGTATTTT. This encodes CASSVREITPRDTQYF.

V is TRBV11-2 and J is TRBJ2-1, with 7 bases aligning to TRBD1. Germline CDR1 is SGHAT and CDR2 is FQNNGV. The CDR3 has 15 amino acids. Losses at the gene ends were 3 bases for V and 8 bases for J; bases not matched to a gene: 10. CDR3 in amino acids: CASSLSTGSDDEQFF. The DNA of the CDR3 is TGTGCCAGCAGCTTGTCGACAGGGAGTGACGATGAGCAGTTCTTC.

This clonotype has only a few counts. The rearrangement joins TRBV6-4 to TRBJ2-1; no clear D. This CDR3 has 16 amino acids. V dropped 0 bases and J dropped 5 bases, with 14 bases sitting between them. Per the germline V gene, CDR1 is MRHNA and CDR2 is SNTAGT. CDR3 sequence: CASSDSLTPSHNEQFF. CDR3 bases: TGTGCCAGCAGTGACTCTTTGACACCATCCCACAATGAGCAGTTCTTC.

In its sample, this clonotype was seen a few times. The J gene is TRBJ2-7, the V gene TRBV6-6, with D uncertain. Trimming shortened V by 6 bases and J by 2 bases, and 17 bases separated the two germline ends. Germline assignment: CDR1 MNHNY and CDR2 SVGAGI (reference sequence). The CDR3 has 15 amino acids. CDR3 nucleotide sequence: TGTGCCAGCAGCGGAACAAGAACACTCGCCTACGAGCAGTACTTC. It yields the protein CASSGTRTLAYEQYF.

The genes are TRBV4-3 and TRBJ2-3; 16 positions match TRBD2. Trimming took 1 base from V and 4 from J; bases not matched to a gene: 5. Per germline, CDR1 LGHNA and CDR2 YSLEER. This CDR3 comprises 18 residues. DNA for the CDR3: TGCGCCAGCAGCCAAGTACCGGGACTAGCGGGAGGGCCAGATACGCAGTATTTT. Amino acid sequence: CASSQVPGLAGGPDTQYF.

The V gene is TRBV29-1, the J gene TRBJ1-3; D is ambiguous. Germline-derived CDR1 and CDR2 are SQVTM and ANQGSEA. There are 13 residues in the CDR3. V shed 5 bases and J shed 0 bases, with 8 bases lying between them. Here the CDR3 reads CSVKLISGNTIYF. CDR3 DNA: TGCAGCGTTAAGCTGATCTCTGGAAACACCATATATTTT.

The rearrangement uses TRBV7-9 and TRBJ1-1; D gene unclear. This CDR3 comprises 14 residues. V lost 3 bases and J lost 6, with 14 bases in between. Germline CDR1 reads SEHNR; CDR2 reads FQNEAQ (reference sequence). DNA for the CDR3: TGTGCCAGCAGCTTCTTGGGAGCTAACGCTGAAGCTTTCTTT. It yields the protein CASSFLGANAEAFF.

The sample holds a few counts of this clonotype. J is TRBJ2-5 and V is TRBV28; perhaps TRBD2 as D (5 bases). The V end was cut by 4 bases, the J end by 5 bases, with 20 bases between. The length of the CDR3 is 16 residues. Germline CDR1 and CDR2: MDHEN and SYDVKM. CDR3 in amino acids: CASSSSASGFRETQYF. The CDR3 nucleotides are TGTGCCAGCAGTTCCTCTGCCTCGGGGTTTAGGGAGACCCAGTACTTC.

This clonotype was found a few times. This chain joins TRBV9 and TRBJ2-5, with D tentatively TRBD2 (6 bases). This CDR3 has 14 residues. Between the trimmed V and J ends, which lost 6 bases and 1 base, there was a span of 13 bases. Germline V CDR1 and CDR2: SGDLS, YYNGEE. The CDR3 DNA follows: TGTGCCAGCACCCTAGGACTAACCCAAGAGACCCAGTACTTC. Protein: CASTLGLTQETQYF.

J is TRBJ1-2 and V is TRBV30; D ambiguous. The V end was cut by 5 bases, the J end by 2 bases, with 9 bases between. Germline assignment: CDR1 GTSNPN and CDR2 SVGIG (reference sequence). The CDR3 is made up of 12 amino acids. CDR3 region: CAWGLGNYGYTF. For the CDR3, the DNA is TGTGCCTGGGGTCTGGGGAACTATGGCTACACCTTC.

This clonotype appeared once. A read error may explain this, as a much larger clone is one base away. The rearrangement uses TRBV9 and TRBJ2-7, with 9 bases identical to TRBD2. This CDR3 comprises 15 residues. The V and J ends lost 3 bases and 7 bases, in that order; junction bases with no gene match: 11. Germline V gene lookup returns CDR1 SGDLS and CDR2 YYNGEE. The CDR3 here is CASSALAGFYNEQYF. The CDR3 bases are TGTGCCAGCAGCGCCCTAGCGGGATTCTACAATGAGCAGTACTTC.

This clonotype has only a few counts. The V and J genes are TRBV4-1 and TRBJ2-7, with D possibly TRBD2 on 5 matching bases. Germline lookup yields CDR1 MGHRA and CDR2 YSYEKL. The CDR3 is made up of 18 amino acids. Trimming took 2 bases from V and 4 from J, leaving 24 bases between them. The CDR3 coding sequence is TGCGCCAGCAGCCAATTCTTCGCGTCGGGAATACGGCCGTACGAGCAGTACTTC. As protein: CASSQFFASGIRPYEQYF.